Each of the 18 T cell receptor beta chains below was sequenced from the same sample in a study of Graves' ophthalmopathy and Graves' hyperthyroidism. TCR beta CDR3 regions were amplified from RNA transcripts. The first round was an RT-PCR with HTBI primers, and the second round was a multiplex PCR. TCRdb reprocessed the multiplex PCR reads with MiXCR, giving one entry per CDR3 protein. The sample lists about 740,000 distinct CDR3 sequences; 40% were seen once. The material sequenced was peripheral blood. These receptors were collected from an adult man with Graves' ophthalmopathy.

This clonotype was picked up a small number of times. V gene TRBV7-9 combines with J gene TRBJ2-7; 9 nucleotides match TRBD2. This CDR3 has 15 residues. V gave up 5 bases and J gave up 4 bases; unmatched junction bases: 9. Looked up from germline, CDR1 is SEHNR and CDR2 is FQNEAQ (reference sequence). The DNA of the CDR3 is TGTGCCAGCAGCCAGACTAGCGGATATCTTTACGAGCAGTACTTC. It codes for CASSQTSGYLYEQYF.

The gene calls are TRBV29-1 and TRBJ1-1; possible D gene TRBD1, 6 bases. CDR1 and CDR2 (germline): SQVTM, ANQGSEA. Trimming removed 7 bases from V and 3 bases from J, with 18 bases in between. CDR3 length: 14 amino acids. The CDR3: CSGEGGGSHTEAFF. As DNA, the CDR3 is TGCAGCGGTGAGGGGGGGGGCTCGCACACTGAAGCTTTCTTT.

The chain combines TRBV29-1 with TRBJ1-1; TRBD1 aligns across 8 bases. Germline values: CDR1 SQVTM, CDR2 ANQGSEA. V shed 3 bases and J 0 bases; nucleotides not matched to a gene: 9. The CDR3 is made up of 16 amino acids. CDR3 coding DNA: TGCAGCGTTGATTTGGTGGACAGGGCCATGAACACTGAAGCTTTCTTT. It codes for CSVDLVDRAMNTEAFF. Full variable domain (outside the CDR3, taken from reference TRBV29-1 and TRBJ1-1): SAVISQKPSRDICQRGTSLTIQCQVDSQVTMMFWYRQQPGQSLTLIATANQGSEATYESGFVIDKFPISRPNLTFSTLTVSNMSPEDSSIYLCSVDLVDRAMNTEAFFGQGTRLTVV.

J is TRBJ1-5 and V is TRBV28; D remains ambiguous. CDR3 length: 15 residues. Per the germline V gene, CDR1 is MDHEN and CDR2 is SYDVKM. The V end lost 6 bases, the J end lost 1 base, and 13 bases lay between the germline ends. The CDR3 loop reads CASRHGRRSNQPQHF. The CDR3 DNA reads as TGTGCCAGCAGACACGGACGGAGAAGCAATCAGCCCCAGCATTTT.

The V call is TRBV29-1, the J call TRBJ2-5; perhaps TRBD1 as D (5 bases). V was trimmed by 0 bases and J by 0 bases, leaving 8 bases between them. Germline-derived CDR1 and CDR2 are SQVTM and ANQGSEA. The CDR3 runs 14 residues. CDR3 sequence (DNA): TGCAGCGTTGAAGATCGCAGGGACCAAGAGACCCAGTACTTC. Translation gives CSVEDRRDQETQYF. Filled out from reference TRBV29-1 and TRBJ2-5, the complete variable domain reads SAVISQKPSRDICQRGTSLTIQCQVDSQVTMMFWYRQQPGQSLTLIATANQGSEATYESGFVIDKFPISRPNLTFSTLTVSNMSPEDSSIYLCSVEDRRDQETQYFGPGTRLLVL.

As for this clonotype: One end of the junction does not line up with germline, which may come from a read error. The J gene is TRBJ2-7, the V gene TRBV7-9, with 10 bases fitting TRBD1. Germline CDR1 and CDR2: SEHNR and FQNEAQ (reference sequence). This CDR3 contains 13 residues. The CDR3: CASNDRGRGEQYF. Written as DNA, the CDR3 is TGCGCCAGCAACGACAGGGGGCGAGGCGAGCAGTACTTC.

This clonotype was seen at least ten times. The chain uses TRBV2 and TRBJ1-6; 7 bases map to TRBD1. V was clipped by 8 bases and J by 6 bases; unmatched bases: 4. CDR3 length equals 13 residues. The germline V gene has CDR1 SNHLY and CDR2 FYNNEI. The CDR3 DNA follows: TGTGCCAGCCGAGAGGGGGCTAATTCACCCCTCCACTTT. Protein: CASREGANSPLHF.

A few counts support this clonotype. The chain joins TRBV20-1 to TRBJ1-1, with TRBD1 as a possible D gene (6 bases). The ends were cut back, 4 bases at V and 3 bases at J, with 9 bases in the middle. The CDR3 spans 12 residues. The germline V gene has CDR1 DFQATT and CDR2 SNEGSKA (reference sequence). CDR3 sequence reads: CSAIGQHTEAFF. The DNA for the CDR3 is TGCAGTGCTATTGGACAGCACACTGAAGCTTTCTTT.

The V gene is TRBV10-3, the J gene TRBJ2-6; no clear D. Deletions cut 0 bases from V and 5 bases from J, with 2 bases between. Germline CDR1 reads ENHRY; CDR2 reads SYGVKD. CDR3 length equals 13 residues. CDR3 sequence (DNA): TGTGCCATCAGTGAGTCGTGGGCCAACGTCCTGACTTTC. Its translation is CAISESWANVLTF.

The chain uses TRBV9 and TRBJ2-7, with 8 positions matching TRBD1. In germline, CDR1 is SGDLS, CDR2 YYNGEE. J lost 6 bases, V lost 1 base, and 15 bases had no gene match. This CDR3 is built from 17 residues. In nucleotides, the CDR3 is TGTGCCAGCAGCGTATTAGCCCATGCCAGGGGGCTGAGCGAGCAGTACTTC. It translates to CASSVLAHARGLSEQYF.

The J gene is TRBJ2-7, the V gene TRBV29-1, with 8 bases identical to TRBD2. This CDR3 contains 12 residues. Trimming at V came to 8 bases and at J to 3 bases, leaving 6 bases not matched to a gene. The V gene's germline CDR1 is SQVTM and CDR2 ANQGSEA. The CDR3 nucleotides are TGCAGCCCCCCGGGACTAGGCTACGAGCAGTACTTC. Translating it yields CSPPGLGYEQYF.

At least ten counts were recorded for this clonotype. The rearrangement joins TRBV19 to TRBJ1-6, with TRBD1 matching 9 bases. V was clipped by 7 bases and J by 4 bases; unmatched bases: 8. The CDR3 length is 16 residues. CDR1 and CDR2 (germline): LNHDA, SQIVND (reference sequence). CDR3: CASTAGQGRYNSPLHF. The CDR3 DNA reads TGTGCCAGTACCGCGGGACAGGGTCGGTATAATTCACCCCTCCACTTT.

The rearrangement links TRBV7-9 to TRBJ2-7, with D tentatively TRBD1 (6 bases). This CDR3 contains 16 residues. V dropped 1 base and J dropped 2 bases, with 15 bases sitting between them. Germline V gene lookup returns CDR1 SEHNR and CDR2 FQNEAQ (reference sequence). In DNA form, the CDR3 reads TGTGCCAGCAGCTTAGGCTCTACAGGGACCCCCTACGAGCAGTACTTC. This translates into CASSLGSTGTPYEQYF.

J is TRBJ2-6 and V is TRBV7-6; 7 nucleotides line up with TRBD2. There are 14 residues in the CDR3. Looked up from germline, CDR1 is SGHVS and CDR2 is FNYEAQ. V was clipped by 5 bases and J by 3 bases; unmatched bases: 1. The CDR3 reads CASSGEGGANVLTF. Written as DNA, the CDR3 is TGTGCCAGCAGCGGGGAGGGTGGGGCCAACGTCCTGACTTTC. Complete variable domain (other parts from reference TRBV7-6 and TRBJ2-6): GAGVSQSPRYKVTKRGQDVALRCDPISGHVSLYWYRQALGQGPEFLTYFNYEAQQDKSGLPNDRFSAERPEGSISTLTIQRTEQRDSAMYRCASSGEGGANVLTFGAGSRLTVL.

The rearrangement links TRBV29-1 to TRBJ1-5; D gene unclear. This CDR3 has 12 residues. Per the germline V gene, CDR1 is SQVTM and CDR2 is ANQGSEA. Trimming pared 7 bases from V and 11 bases from J, leaving 18 bases between. DNA for the CDR3: TGCAGCGCGGAGGCTTACCAAGAGACCCAGCATTTT. Protein sequence: CSAEAYQETQHF. Full variable domain (missing parts from reference TRBV29-1 and TRBJ1-5): SAVISQKPSRDICQRGTSLTIQCQVDSQVTMMFWYRQQPGQSLTLIATANQGSEATYESGFVIDKFPISRPNLTFSTLTVSNMSPEDSSIYLCSAEAYQETQHFGDGTRLSIL.

There are a few counts of this clonotype. V is TRBV7-9 and J is TRBJ2-2; no reliable D call. Germline assignment: CDR1 SEHNR and CDR2 FQNEAQ (reference sequence). The CDR3 covers 15 residues. Trimming removed 1 base from V and 1 base from J, with 7 bases in between. CDR3 in DNA: TGTGCCAGCAGCTTAGGTCCCCAGAACACCGGGGAGCTGTTTTTT. The encoded protein is CASSLGPQNTGELFF.

This clonotype was recorded at least ten times. V is TRBV2 and J is TRBJ1-2; D uncertain. Germline V lookup: CDR1 SNHLY, CDR2 FYNNEI. This CDR3 is built from 13 residues. V dropped 3 bases and J dropped 4 bases, with 9 bases sitting between them. In DNA, the CDR3 is TGTGCCAGCAGTGAGAAATATAGCTATGGCTACACCTTC. Amino acid sequence: CASSEKYSYGYTF.

This clonotype was observed at least ten times. The chain combines TRBV7-3 with TRBJ2-5, with D unresolved. This CDR3 region has 15 residues. Germline V lookup: CDR1 SGHTA, CDR2 FQGTGA. V lost 5 bases and J 0 bases, leaving 13 bases between the germline ends. The CDR3 spells CASSPQAGHQETQYF. CDR3 coding DNA: TGTGCCAGCAGCCCCCAGGCAGGCCACCAAGAGACCCAGTACTTC.